What follows are 15 T cell receptor beta chains derived from one specimen sequenced in a study of metastatic and nonmetastatic thyroid tumors. No treatment of any kind had been given to any patient before thyroid surgery. Using MiXCR, TCRdb re-called clones from the PCR reads. The sample holds tens of thousands of clones; less than 30% are singletons and the top ten take roughly 10%. The sequenced material came from blood. The receptors originated from a male donor with papillary thyroid cancer or a benign thyroid nodule (not recorded which). Some clones in this sample may be carry-over from other donors' samples.

V and J are TRBV6-1 and TRBJ2-3; D may be TRBD2 (5 bases). Trimming took off 5 bases at V and 6 bases at J, with 15 bases between the two ends. Germline CDR1 is MNHNS and CDR2 is SASEGT. This CDR3 comprises 14 residues. CDR3 sequence reads: CASSNTPRGDTQYF. CDR3 bases: TGTGCCAGCAGTAACACCCCGCGCGGGGATACGCAGTATTTT.

The chain joins TRBV6-2 or TRBV6-3 to TRBJ2-5; perhaps TRBD2 as D (5 bases). With 6 bases removed from V and 2 bases from J, the gap between germline ends came to 16 bases. Germline-derived CDR1 and CDR2 are MNHEY and SVGEGT. This CDR3 is 15 amino acids long. The CDR3 sequence is CASRRTYRDQETQYF. CDR3 in DNA: TGTGCCAGCAGACGAACTTACCGGGATCAAGAGACCCAGTACTTC.

The chain links TRBV20-1 to TRBJ2-7, with D hard to call. V lost 1 base and J 0 bases, leaving 10 bases between the germline ends. CDR3 size: 14 residues. Germline CDR1 is DFQATT and CDR2 is SNEGSKA (reference sequence). The CDR3 here is CSARGIESSYEQYF. In DNA form, the CDR3 reads TGCAGTGCTAGAGGTATCGAGAGCTCCTACGAGCAGTACTTC.

V usage is TRBV9 and J usage is TRBJ2-3; 8 nucleotides align to TRBD2. J lost 5 bases, V lost 0 bases, and 8 bases had no gene match. The length of the CDR3 is 16 residues. Germline V gives CDR1 SGDLS, CDR2 YYNGEE. CDR3 DNA sequence: TGTGCCAGCAGCGTAGGAATCGGGAGGGCCCAAGATACGCAGTATTTT. This gives the protein CASSVGIGRAQDTQYF.

By its share, this clone is medium-sized (0.01 to 0.1%). The same CDR3 also results from other DNA sequences found in this sample. This sequence joins TRBV12-3 or TRBV12-4 and TRBJ2-5; 7 bases fit TRBD2. The V gene end was trimmed by 1 base and the J gene end by 3 bases; junction bases not matched to a gene: 5. This CDR3 contains 15 residues. This CDR3 is CASSLVASGEETQYF. In DNA form, the CDR3 reads TGTGCCAGCAGTTTAGTAGCTAGCGGAGAAGAGACCCAGTACTTC.

The sample holds many counts of this clone. This sequence joins TRBV6-1 and TRBJ2-7; D may match TRBD1 or TRBD2 (5 bases each). Germline V gene lookup returns CDR1 MNHNS and CDR2 SASEGT. The CDR3 is made up of 15 amino acids. V shed 2 bases and J shed 0 bases, with 11 bases lying between them. CDR3 nucleotides: TGTGCCAGCAGTGAATTCTGGGACGGCTCCTACGAGCAGTACTTC. This encodes CASSEFWDGSYEQYF.

The V and J genes are TRBV6-1 and TRBJ2-7, with unresolved D. CDR3 size: 14 residues. The V gene lost 5 bases and the J gene lost 2 bases, with 13 bases spanning the gap. Germline CDR1 and CDR2: MNHNS and SASEGT. The CDR3, as DNA: TGTGCCAGCAGTTTTTTAGGCGGAACCTACGAGCAGTACTTC. Residues: CASSFLGGTYEQYF.

This clone showed up just a few times. The junction and the germline gene differ at one end; a read error may be behind it. The rearrangement uses TRBV6-1 and TRBJ1-5, with D perhaps TRBD1 (5 bases). Germline V gives CDR1 MNHNS, CDR2 SASEGT. The CDR3 loop spans 16 amino acids. The DNA of the CDR3 is TGTGCCAGCAGTGAACACGGGACGTTGGTCAATCAGCCCCATCATTTT. It yields the protein CASSEHGTLVNQPHHF.

This clone was found a few times. The chain has TRBV28 and TRBJ2-7; D possibly corresponds to TRBD1 (6 bases). Germline V gene data show CDR1 as MDHEN and CDR2 as SYDVKM. V was shortened by 4 bases and J by 4 bases, with 17 bases between the two germline ends. The CDR3 runs to 15 residues. The CDR3 nucleotides read TGTGCCAGCAGTTCGCCCTCCCACAGGGATTACGAGCAGTACTTC. Amino acid sequence: CASSSPSHRDYEQYF.

This clone has at least ten counts. This chain links TRBV24-1 with TRBJ2-1; TRBD1 matches 7 bases. Germline values: CDR1 KGHDR, CDR2 SFDVKD. The CDR3 consists of 14 residues. J gave up 4 bases and V 3 bases, and 2 bases lay outside the gene matches. In DNA, the CDR3 is TGTGCCACCAGTGATGGGGACAGTTACAATGAGCAGTTCTTC. Amino acids: CATSDGDSYNEQFF.

This clone showed up many times. An end of the junction does not agree with germline; a read error may underlie this. The chain is built from TRBV6-4 and TRBJ2-3, with TRBD2 identical over 9 bases. The CDR3 runs 14 residues. Germline lookup yields CDR1 MRHNA and CDR2 SNTAGT. CDR3 region: CASSEAGGTDMQYF. CDR3 DNA: TGTGCCAGCAGTGAAGCGGGAGGCACAGATATGCAGTATTTT.

In this sample, this clone turned up a few times. The CDR3 end shows no conserved phenylalanine or tryptophan, and so a read error is likely. The DNA is left out, because the CDR3 cannot be placed on it with certainty; the CDR3 is given as TCRdb lists it. J is TRBJ2-6 and V is TRBV7-8; the table's TRBD1 call for D was not verified on the DNA. CDR1 is SGHVS and CDR2 is FQNEAQ in the germline V gene. From its first to its last residue, the CDR3 has 8 amino acids. The CDR3 sequence: CASSGDRG.

This clone was counted many times. The V call is TRBV30, the J call TRBJ2-5; 7 nucleotides match TRBD1. Trimming at V came to 0 bases and at J to 6 bases, leaving 4 bases not matched to a gene. The CDR3 is made up of 13 amino acids. Looked up from germline, CDR1 is GTSNPN and CDR2 is SVGIG (reference sequence). DNA for the CDR3: TGTGCCTGGAGTGTACTCAGGGGGAAGACCCAGTACTTC. It is translated as CAWSVLRGKTQYF. Full variable domain (remainder filled in from reference TRBV30 and TRBJ2-5): SQTIHQWPATLVQPVGSPLSLECTVEGTSNPNLYWYRQAAGRGLQLLFYSVGIGQISSEVPQNLSASRPQDRQFILSSKKLLLSDSGFYLCAWSVLRGKTQYFGPGTRLLVL.

This clone was picked up many times. The chain couples TRBV28 to TRBJ1-5, with TRBD1 identical over 8 bases. After removal of 4 bases from V and 1 base from J, the junction contained 12 bases not matched to a gene. The CDR3 length is 18 residues. CDR1 and CDR2 from the germline V gene are MDHEN and SYDVKM. The CDR3 region has the DNA TGTGCCAGCAGTTCCGTGCCCAGGGGGCATATGAGCAATCAGCCCCAGCATTTT. It yields the protein CASSSVPRGHMSNQPQHF.

V gene TRBV4-1 combines with J gene TRBJ2-3; weak D call: TRBD2 (5 bases). The CDR3 contains 15 residues. V lost 3 bases and J lost 4, with 14 bases in between. CDR1 and CDR2 from the germline V gene are MGHRA and YSYEKL. CDR3 residues: CASSQSLVVADTQYF. CDR3 bases: TGCGCCAGCAGCCAGTCACTAGTTGTCGCAGATACGCAGTATTTT.